This T cell receptor beta chain was identified during a study of PD-1 blockade in classical Hodgkin lymphoma. Comments on this clone: Its antigen is still unknown.

Time point denoted: cycle 4 day 1 (C4D1), after 6 weeks of nivolumab. Every single patient, without exception, relapsed after autologous stem cell transplantation, and brentuximab vedotin exposure varied. This CDR3 has 13 amino acids. Per the germline V gene, CDR1 is SGHTS and CDR2 is YDEGEE. V was pared by 5 bases and J by 8 bases, with 14 bases between. The protocol was immunoSEQ multiplex PCR, while the TCRdb copy is restricted to in-frame clones and leaves out a portion. This sample has tens of thousands of clones, with over 75% found just once. Study results and caveats: Lower baseline TCR diversity marked trial partial responders and progressors. Significant TCR diversity gains by C4D1 occurred in CD4+ but not CD8+ cells.

This specimen consisted of peripheral blood mononuclear cells (PBMCs), obtained before the fourth cycle of nivolumab. The source is a human donor with classical Hodgkin lymphoma. This rearrangement joins TRBV5-8 to TRBJ2-1, with a tentative D call TRBD1 (5 bases). This CDR3 is CASRLTGSHEQFF. The CDR3 DNA sequence: TGTGCCAGCAGACTTACAGGCAGCCATGAGCAGTTCTTC.